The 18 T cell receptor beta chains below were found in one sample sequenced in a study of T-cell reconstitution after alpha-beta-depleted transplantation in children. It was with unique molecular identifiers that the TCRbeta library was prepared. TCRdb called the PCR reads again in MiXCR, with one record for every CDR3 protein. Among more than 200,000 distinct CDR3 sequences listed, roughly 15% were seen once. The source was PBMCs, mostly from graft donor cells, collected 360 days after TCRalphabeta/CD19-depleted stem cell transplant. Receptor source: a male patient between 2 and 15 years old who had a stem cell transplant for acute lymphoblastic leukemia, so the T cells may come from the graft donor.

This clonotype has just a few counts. For the CDR3, the DNA is TGTGCTAGTGGTAATCATCCCCCCATGGACAATTTGATTACTGAAGCTTTCTTT. Amino acid sequence: CASGNHPPMDNLITEAFF. The V call is TRBV12-5, the J call TRBJ1-1; D is possibly TRBD1 (5 bases). In germline, CDR1 is LGHNT, CDR2 FRNRAP. CDR3 size: 18 residues. The V gene lost 5 bases and the J gene lost 5 bases, with 27 bases spanning the gap.

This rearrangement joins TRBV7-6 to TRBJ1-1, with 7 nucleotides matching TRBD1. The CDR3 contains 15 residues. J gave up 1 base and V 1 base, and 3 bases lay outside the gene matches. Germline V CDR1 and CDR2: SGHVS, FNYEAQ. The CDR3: CASSLDRGQNTEAFF. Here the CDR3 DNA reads TGTGCCAGCAGCTTAGACAGGGGACAGAACACTGAAGCTTTCTTT.

The CDR3 DNA reads as TGTGCCAGCAGCCGCTGGGGAGCAACTAATGAAAAACTGTTTTTT. Translated, it gives CASSRWGATNEKLFF. The rearrangement joins TRBV6-1 to TRBJ1-4; D gene unclear. The CDR3 is 15 amino acids. V lost 6 bases and J 0 bases, leaving 11 bases between the germline ends. Germline V CDR1 and CDR2: MNHNS, SASEGT.

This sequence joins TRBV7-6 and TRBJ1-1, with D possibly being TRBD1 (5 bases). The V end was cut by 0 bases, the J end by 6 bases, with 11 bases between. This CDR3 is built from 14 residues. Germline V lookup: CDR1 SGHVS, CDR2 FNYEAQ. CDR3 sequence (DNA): TGTGCCAGCAGCTTAGCAGATCGGGGCGCTGAAGCTTTCTTT. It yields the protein CASSLADRGAEAFF. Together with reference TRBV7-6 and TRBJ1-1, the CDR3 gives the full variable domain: GAGVSQSPRYKVTKRGQDVALRCDPISGHVSLYWYRQALGQGPEFLTYFNYEAQQDKSGLPNDRFSAERPEGSISTLTIQRTEQRDSAMYRCASSLADRGAEAFFGQGTRLTVV.

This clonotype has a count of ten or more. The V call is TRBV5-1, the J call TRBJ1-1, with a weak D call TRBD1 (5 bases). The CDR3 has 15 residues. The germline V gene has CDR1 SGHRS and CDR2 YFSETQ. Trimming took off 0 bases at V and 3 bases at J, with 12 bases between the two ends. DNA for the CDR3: TGCGCCAGCAGCTTGGGGGGCGATGGGTACACTGAAGCTTTCTTT. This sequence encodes CASSLGGDGYTEAFF.

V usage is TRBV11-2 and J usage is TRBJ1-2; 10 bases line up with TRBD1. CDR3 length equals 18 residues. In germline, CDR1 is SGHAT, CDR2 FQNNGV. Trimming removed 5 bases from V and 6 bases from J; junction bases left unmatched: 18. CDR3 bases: TGTGCCAGCAGCCCGTTATCCGTCCGGGACAGGGGAACCCATGGCTACACCTTC. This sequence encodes CASSPLSVRDRGTHGYTF.

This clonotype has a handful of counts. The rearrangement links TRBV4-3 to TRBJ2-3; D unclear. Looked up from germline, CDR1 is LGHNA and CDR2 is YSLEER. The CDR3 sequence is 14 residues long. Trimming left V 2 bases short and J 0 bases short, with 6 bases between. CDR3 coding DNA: TGCGCCAGCAGCCAACCCCATAGCACAGATACGCAGTATTTT. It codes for CASSQPHSTDTQYF.

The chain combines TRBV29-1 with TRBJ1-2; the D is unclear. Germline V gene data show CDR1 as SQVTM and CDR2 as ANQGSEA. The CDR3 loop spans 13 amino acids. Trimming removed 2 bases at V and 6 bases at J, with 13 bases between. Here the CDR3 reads CSVERTLRDGYTF. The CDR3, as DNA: TGCAGCGTTGAAAGAACCCTAAGGGATGGCTACACCTTC.

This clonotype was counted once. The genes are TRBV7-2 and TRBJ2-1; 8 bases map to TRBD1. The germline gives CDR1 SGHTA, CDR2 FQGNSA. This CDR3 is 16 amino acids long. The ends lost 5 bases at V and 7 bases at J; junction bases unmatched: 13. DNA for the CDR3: TGTGCCAGCAGCCCCGGATGGGCAGGGGGCATTAATGAGCAGTTCTTC. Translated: CASSPGWAGGINEQFF.

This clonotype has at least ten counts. CDR3 region: CASSQTAGHGGETQYF. The CDR3 nucleotides read TGTGCCAGCAGTCAGACAGCGGGACACGGCGGGGAGACCCAGTACTTC. This chain joins TRBV6-2 or TRBV6-3 and TRBJ2-5; maybe TRBD2 (7 bases). The CDR3 extends over 16 amino acids. Trimming left V 5 bases short and J 5 bases short, with 21 bases between. Germline V gives CDR1 MNHEY, CDR2 SVGEGT.

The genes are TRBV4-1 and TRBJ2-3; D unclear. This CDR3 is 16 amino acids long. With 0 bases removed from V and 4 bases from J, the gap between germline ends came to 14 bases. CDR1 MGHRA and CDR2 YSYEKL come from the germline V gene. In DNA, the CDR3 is TGCGCCAGCAGCCAAGATCGTGGTAGCCGCCCAGATACGCAGTATTTT. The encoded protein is CASSQDRGSRPDTQYF.

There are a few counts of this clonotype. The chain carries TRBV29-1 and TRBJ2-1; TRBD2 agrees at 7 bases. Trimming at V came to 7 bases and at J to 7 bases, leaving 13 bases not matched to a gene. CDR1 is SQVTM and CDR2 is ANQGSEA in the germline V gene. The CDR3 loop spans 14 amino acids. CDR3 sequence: CSGEGTTLGNEQFF. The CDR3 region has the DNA TGCAGCGGGGAGGGGACTACCTTGGGGAATGAGCAGTTCTTC.

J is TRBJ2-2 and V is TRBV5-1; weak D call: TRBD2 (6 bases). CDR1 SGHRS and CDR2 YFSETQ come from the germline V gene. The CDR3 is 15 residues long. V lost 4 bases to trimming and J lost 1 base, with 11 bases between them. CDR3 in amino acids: CASSVRDWNTGELFF. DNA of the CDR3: TGCGCCAGCAGCGTCCGGGACTGGAACACCGGGGAGCTGTTTTTT.

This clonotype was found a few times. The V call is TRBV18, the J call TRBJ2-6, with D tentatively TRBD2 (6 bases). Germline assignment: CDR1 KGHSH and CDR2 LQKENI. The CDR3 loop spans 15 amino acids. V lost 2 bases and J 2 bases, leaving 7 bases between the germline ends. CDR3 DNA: TGTGCCAGCTCACCAGCGGGAACTGGGGCCAACGTCCTGACTTTC. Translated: CASSPAGTGANVLTF.

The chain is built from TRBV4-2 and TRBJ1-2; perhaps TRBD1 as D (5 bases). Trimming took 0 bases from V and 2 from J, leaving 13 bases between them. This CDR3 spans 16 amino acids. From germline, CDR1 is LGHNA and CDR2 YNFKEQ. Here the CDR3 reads CASSQDMDTENYGYTF. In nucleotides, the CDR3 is TGTGCCAGCAGCCAAGATATGGACACAGAAAACTATGGCTACACCTTC.

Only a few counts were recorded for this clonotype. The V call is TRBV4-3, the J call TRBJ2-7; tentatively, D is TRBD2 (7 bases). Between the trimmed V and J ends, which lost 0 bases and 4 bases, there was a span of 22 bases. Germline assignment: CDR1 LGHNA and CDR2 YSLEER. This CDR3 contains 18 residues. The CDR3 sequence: CASSQDWGWTGGTYEQYF. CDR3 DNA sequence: TGCGCCAGCAGCCAAGATTGGGGTTGGACGGGGGGCACATACGAGCAGTACTTC.

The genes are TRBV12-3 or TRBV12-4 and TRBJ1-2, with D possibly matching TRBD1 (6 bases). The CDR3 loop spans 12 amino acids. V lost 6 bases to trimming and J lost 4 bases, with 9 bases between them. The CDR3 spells CASRPQGYGYTF. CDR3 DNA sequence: TGTGCCAGCAGACCACAGGGCTATGGCTACACCTTC.

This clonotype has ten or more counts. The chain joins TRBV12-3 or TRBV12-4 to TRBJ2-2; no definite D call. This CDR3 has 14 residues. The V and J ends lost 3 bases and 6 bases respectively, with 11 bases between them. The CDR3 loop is CASSFQDFAGELFF. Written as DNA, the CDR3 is TGTGCCAGCAGTTTTCAGGATTTCGCCGGGGAGCTGTTTTTT.